A single sample is the source of the 30 T cell receptor beta chains below, sequenced in a study of T cell repertoires in cytomegalovirus infection. MiXCR, run by TCRdb on the reads, gives a single entry per CDR3 protein. The data contain nearly 650,000 distinct CDR3 sequences, approximately 24% of them singletons. Sequenced: CD8+ T cells from PBMCs. These receptors were taken from a human donor in good health (CMV status not recorded). Some clones in this sample may be carry-over from other donors' samples.

The V gene is TRBV12-3 or TRBV12-4, the J gene TRBJ2-7, with 8 positions matching TRBD1. This CDR3 is 14 amino acids long. Trimming removed 6 bases from V and 4 bases from J; junction bases left unmatched: 8. Here the CDR3 reads CASSIDRGFYEQYF. The CDR3 coding sequence is TGTGCCAGCAGCATAGACAGGGGATTTTACGAGCAGTACTTC.

This chain uses TRBV7-9 with TRBJ2-1; D tentatively reads TRBD1 or TRBD2 (5 bases each). V was shortened by 6 bases and J by 0 bases, with 21 bases between the two germline ends. The CDR3 contains 18 residues. Germline lookup yields CDR1 SEHNR and CDR2 FQNEAQ (reference sequence). The CDR3, as DNA: TGTGCCAGCAGGCTAGTTGGGACGGGTGCGAGCTCCTACAATGAGCAGTTCTTC. Translating it yields CASRLVGTGASSYNEQFF.

This clonotype was detected ten times or more. The chain is built from TRBV28 and TRBJ1-6; D call uncertain. V dropped 2 bases and J dropped 9 bases, with 17 bases sitting between them. Germline values: CDR1 MDHEN, CDR2 SYDVKM. This CDR3 is built from 16 residues. The CDR3 sequence: CASSLIFPLPGSPLHF. CDR3 nucleotide sequence: TGTGCCAGCAGTTTAATCTTTCCTCTCCCGGGTTCACCCCTCCACTTT.

The chain couples TRBV6-5 to TRBJ1-2, with D maybe TRBD1 (5 bases). The CDR3 is 17 amino acids. CDR1 is MNHEY, CDR2 SVGAGI, per germline. V shed 4 bases and J shed 4 bases, with 22 bases lying between them. As DNA, the CDR3 is TGTGCCAGCAGTTTCCTCGTTGGGGCTCCCGACCTCTATGGCTACACCTTC. Protein sequence: CASSFLVGAPDLYGYTF.

This clonotype has just a few counts. V gene TRBV7-6 combines with J gene TRBJ2-2, with no clear D. Looked up from germline, CDR1 is SGHVS and CDR2 is FNYEAQ. The CDR3 contains 14 residues. V gave up 7 bases and J gave up 2 bases, with 11 bases separating them. The CDR3 region has the DNA TGTGCCAGCACCGCAGTTCCTAACACCGGGGAGCTGTTTTTT. Its translation is CASTAVPNTGELFF.

This clonotype was observed at least ten times. V usage is TRBV2 and J usage is TRBJ2-1; TRBD2 agrees at 9 bases. Germline trimming cut 3 bases from V and 5 bases from J; bases unmatched to any gene: 5. Germline V gene lookup returns CDR1 SNHLY and CDR2 FYNNEI. The CDR3 consists of 15 residues. CDR3 sequence (DNA): TGTGCCAGCAGTGAGAGGCTAGCGGGGAACAATGAGCAGTTCTTC. Its translation: CASSERLAGNNEQFF.

The J gene is TRBJ2-2, the V gene TRBV28; TRBD1 matches at 8 bases. Germline loops: CDR1 MDHEN, CDR2 SYDVKM. CDR3 length equals 14 residues. The CDR3 loop reads CVTNHRGITGELFF. CDR3 DNA: TGTGTCACCAATCACAGGGGGATCACCGGGGAGCTGTTTTTT. Full variable domain (remainder filled in from reference TRBV28 and TRBJ2-2): DVKVTQSSRYLVKRTGEKVFLECVQDMDHENMFWYRQDPGLGLRLIYFSYDVKMKEKGDIPEGYSVSREKKERFSLILESASTNQTSMYLCVTNHRGITGELFFGEGSRLTVL.

In its sample, this clonotype was seen a few times. The chain joins TRBV20-1 to TRBJ2-1; D is undetermined. Germline V lookup: CDR1 DFQATT, CDR2 SNEGSKA (reference sequence). The CDR3 has 13 residues. V was cut by 6 bases and J by 0 bases, with 9 bases left in between. CDR3 DNA: TGCAGTGCGTCCGAGCGCTCCTACAATGAGCAGTTCTTC. Translating it yields CSASERSYNEQFF.

The V call is TRBV27, the J call TRBJ2-2; TRBD2 aligns across 7 bases. The CDR3 is 15 amino acids. V lost 5 bases to trimming and J lost 1 base; unmatched junction nucleotides: 4. Germline V lookup: CDR1 MNHEY, CDR2 SMNVEV (reference sequence). The CDR3 loop is CASSPGGENTGELFF. The CDR3, as DNA: TGTGCCAGCAGTCCTGGGGGGGAGAACACCGGGGAGCTGTTTTTT.

The chain has TRBV13 and TRBJ1-1; 8 positions match TRBD1. There are 13 residues in the CDR3. CDR1 is PRHDT, CDR2 FYEKMQ, per germline (reference sequence). V lost 5 bases and J lost 8; bases outside the gene matches: 7. CDR3 residues: CASSPRGQGEAFF. The CDR3, as DNA: TGTGCCAGCAGCCCAAGAGGACAGGGCGAAGCTTTCTTT.

The table lists this clonotype with many counts. The chain has TRBV6-5 and TRBJ1-6, with D unresolved. Germline CDR1 and CDR2: MNHEY and SVGAGI. The CDR3 consists of 13 residues. With 0 bases removed from V and 7 bases from J, the gap between germline ends came to 4 bases. CDR3 loop: CASSYSGNSPLHF. The CDR3 DNA follows: TGTGCCAGCAGTTACTCGGGGAATTCACCCCTCCACTTT.

Only a few counts were recorded for this clonotype. V is TRBV14 and J is TRBJ1-1; no clear D. The germline V gene has CDR1 SGHDN and CDR2 FVKESK. The CDR3 is 13 amino acids. Trimming took 1 base from V and 4 from J, leaving 7 bases between them. CDR3 nucleotides: TGTGCCAGCAGCCAAGGAAAATCCACTGAAGCTTTCTTT. It yields the protein CASSQGKSTEAFF.

This clonotype was observed a few times. The chain uses TRBV20-1 and TRBJ2-3; D is tentatively TRBD1 or TRBD2 (5 bases each). CDR1 is DFQATT, CDR2 SNEGSKA, per germline (reference sequence). V lost 1 base to trimming and J lost 5 bases, with 22 bases between them. There are 17 residues in the CDR3. CDR3 sequence: CSARVSDRGKKRDTQYF. In DNA, the CDR3 is TGCAGTGCTAGAGTTAGTGACCGGGGCAAAAAAAGAGATACGCAGTATTTT.

The chain has TRBV7-9 and TRBJ2-1; D is uncertain. The CDR3 length is 12 residues. V was clipped by 2 bases and J by 9 bases, with 8 bases between them. CDR1 is SEHNR, CDR2 FQNEAQ, per germline (reference sequence). As DNA, the CDR3 is TGTGCCAGCAGCTTAACGGGCTTTGAGCAGTTCTTC. The encoded protein is CASSLTGFEQFF.

This rearrangement joins TRBV19 to TRBJ1-3; D is ambiguous. V lost 6 bases and J 9 bases, leaving 15 bases between the germline ends. This CDR3 region has 13 residues. Germline V gene lookup returns CDR1 LNHDA and CDR2 SQIVND (reference sequence). CDR3 sequence: CASRNPPGRTIYF. DNA for the CDR3: TGTGCCAGTAGAAATCCCCCTGGGCGCACCATATATTTT.

This clonotype turned up a few times. The chain links TRBV5-1 to TRBJ2-3; 7 bases align to TRBD1. This CDR3 region has 17 residues. The junction had 15 bases not matched to a gene; V was cut back by 3 bases and J by 5 bases. From germline, CDR1 is SGHRS and CDR2 YFSETQ. This CDR3 is CASSSDRAGVDRDTQYF. Here the CDR3 DNA reads TGCGCCAGCAGCTCCGACAGGGCAGGTGTCGATAGAGATACGCAGTATTTT.

In this sample, this clonotype turned up many times. The J gene is TRBJ1-2, the V gene TRBV25-1, with 11 bases that match TRBD1. V lost 3 bases, J lost 8 bases, and 14 bases stayed unmatched. This CDR3 is 17 amino acids long. Germline V CDR1 and CDR2: MGHDK, SYGVNS. This CDR3 is CASSDFFIGQGAEGYTF. CDR3 DNA: TGTGCCAGCAGTGATTTTTTCATCGGACAGGGGGCTGAGGGCTACACCTTC.

This clonotype was found a few times. The CDR3 bases are TGTGCCAGCAGCGTAGGGGAATCCGGAGCTTTCTTT. Its protein product is CASSVGESGAFF. The chain carries TRBV9 and TRBJ1-1; D is unclear. V lost 0 bases to trimming and J lost 10 bases, with 10 bases between them. Germline assignment: CDR1 SGDLS and CDR2 YYNGEE. The CDR3 has 12 amino acids.

This clonotype showed up just a few times. The CDR3 here is CASSLDSPEAFF. CDR3 DNA sequence: TGTGCCAGCAGCTTAGATTCCCCTGAAGCTTTCTTT. The chain combines TRBV7-2 with TRBJ1-1; D unclear. V lost 1 base to trimming and J lost 6 bases, with 6 bases between them. The CDR3 is 12 amino acids. CDR1 is SGHTA, CDR2 FQGNSA, per germline. Full variable domain (missing parts from reference TRBV7-2 and TRBJ1-1): GAGVSQSPSNKVTEKGKDVELRCDPISGHTALYWYRQSLGQGLEFLIYFQGNSAPDKSGLPSDRFSAERTGGSVSTLTIQRTQQEDSAVYLCASSLDSPEAFFGQGTRLTVV.

This clonotype has only a few counts. A read error may account for a junction end that differs from germline. The gene calls are TRBV25-1 and TRBJ1-1, with D possibly TRBD1 on 5 matching bases. CDR1 is MGHDK, CDR2 SYGVNS, per germline. The CDR3 length is 17 residues. This CDR3 reads CVSSDAQTHLGVTEAFF. Written as DNA, the CDR3 is TGTGTCAGCAGTGATGCCCAGACCCATTTGGGGGTCACTGAAGCTTTCTTT.

This clonotype has only a few counts. This chain joins TRBV4-3 and TRBJ1-2; D is undetermined. Germline V gene sequence: CDR1 LGHNA, CDR2 YSLEER. The length of the CDR3 is 15 residues. The V end was cut by 0 bases, the J end by 0 bases, with 8 bases between. The CDR3 coding sequence is TGCGCCAGCAGCCAAGACCGCTTTACTAACTATGGCTACACCTTC. Translated, it gives CASSQDRFTNYGYTF.

The rearrangement uses TRBV6-6 and TRBJ1-5, with D possibly matching TRBD1 (5 bases). V was shortened by 2 bases and J by 4 bases, with 12 bases between the two germline ends. CDR1 and CDR2 from the germline V gene are MNHNY and SVGAGI (reference sequence). CDR3 length: 15 residues. CDR3 in amino acids: CASSYGTPNNQPQHF. DNA of the CDR3: TGTGCCAGCAGTTACGGGACGCCTAATAATCAGCCCCAGCATTTT.

The chain joins TRBV6-4 to TRBJ2-1; D unresolved. Per the germline V gene, CDR1 is MRHNA and CDR2 is SNTAGT. The V end lost 9 bases, the J end lost 5 bases, and 8 bases lay between the germline ends. The CDR3 covers 11 residues. The chain's CDR3 is CARREDNEQFF. CDR3 sequence (DNA): TGTGCCAGAAGAGAGGACAATGAGCAGTTCTTC.

The V call is TRBV28, the J call TRBJ2-2, with D perhaps being TRBD1 or TRBD2 (5 bases each). The CDR3 is 16 residues long. From germline, CDR1 is MDHEN and CDR2 SYDVKM. Trimming took 4 bases from V and 2 from J, leaving 14 bases between them. The CDR3 coding sequence is TGTGCCAGCAGTTCCTGGGACCGAACTAACACCGGGGAGCTGTTTTTT. Protein product: CASSSWDRTNTGELFF.

With regard to this clonotype: With a much larger clone just one base away, this may be a read error. The chain couples TRBV28 to TRBJ2-3; the D is unclear. Trimming cost V 2 bases and J 5 bases, with 11 bases left between them. The CDR3 runs 14 residues. Looked up from germline, CDR1 is MDHEN and CDR2 is SYDVKM. CDR3 coding DNA: TGTGCCAGCAGTTTAGTAGGGAACCGAGATACGCAGTATTTT. Its protein product is CASSLVGNRDTQYF. Full variable domain (rest looked up from reference TRBV28 and TRBJ2-3): DVKVTQSSRYLVKRTGEKVFLECVQDMDHENMFWYRQDPGLGLRLIYFSYDVKMKEKGDIPEGYSVSREKKERFSLILESASTNQTSMYLCASSLVGNRDTQYFGPGTRLTVL.

The chain employs TRBV7-9 and TRBJ2-5, with D possibly TRBD1 on 5 matching bases. Germline V gene lookup returns CDR1 SEHNR and CDR2 FQNEAQ (reference sequence). Trimming left V 4 bases short and J 3 bases short, with 21 bases between. There are 17 residues in the CDR3. DNA for the CDR3: TGTGCCAGCAGCTCGGAGTGGCAGGGTAGTCTGGAAGAGACCCAGTACTTC. This encodes CASSSEWQGSLEETQYF.

The chain couples TRBV6-6 to TRBJ1-2, with D unclear. Deletions cut 2 bases from V and 4 bases from J, with 11 bases between. Germline V gene sequence: CDR1 MNHNY, CDR2 SVGAGI (reference sequence). CDR3 size: 14 residues. The CDR3 spells CASSYSRGGYGYTF. The CDR3 DNA sequence: TGTGCCAGCAGTTACAGTAGAGGAGGCTATGGCTACACCTTC.

This clonotype came up a few times. This sequence joins TRBV11-2 and TRBJ2-5; 8 bases are a match to TRBD1. The CDR3 runs 15 residues. Germline V CDR1 and CDR2: SGHAT, FQNNGV. J gave up 5 bases and V 3 bases, and 8 bases lay outside the gene matches. CDR3 in DNA: TGTGCCAGCAGCTTCCGACAGGGGACAAGGGAGACCCAGTACTTC. This codes for CASSFRQGTRETQYF.

V usage is TRBV13 and J usage is TRBJ2-7, with D perhaps TRBD2 (7 bases). Germline V lookup: CDR1 PRHDT, CDR2 FYEKMQ (reference sequence). With 5 bases removed from V and 4 bases from J, the gap between germline ends came to 21 bases. The CDR3 spans 16 residues. CDR3 DNA: TGTGCCAGCAGCCCACCCGGGGCGCGGGGGCGTTACGAGCAGTACTTC. Residues: CASSPPGARGRYEQYF.

The CDR3 bases are TGTGCCAGCAGCCATCGCACGGGCTATGGCTACACCTTC. Its translation: CASSHRTGYGYTF. The rearrangement links TRBV14 to TRBJ1-2; no definite D call. The ends were cut back, 3 bases at V and 4 bases at J, with 9 bases in the middle. CDR3 length: 13 residues. Per germline, CDR1 SGHDN and CDR2 FVKESK.